The 4 T cell receptor beta chains listed next were all sequenced from one sample in a study of read filtering for tumor transcriptome and immune sequencing. The library was built from about 370 ng RNA with molecular barcoded adaptors for alpha/delta and beta/gamma chains. In TCRdb, the reads were re-called with MiXCR into one record per CDR3 protein. The data show over 50,000 distinct CDR3 sequences, about a fifth seen once. Sequencing was carried out using a population of CD138-negative cells sorted from bone marrow. Receptors originate from a donor over 35 with multiple myeloma.

The chain combines TRBV15 with TRBJ2-2; 7 nucleotides agree with TRBD1. This CDR3 is built from 14 residues. CDR1 is LNHNV, CDR2 YYDKDF, per germline (reference sequence). V lost 2 bases to trimming and J lost 5 bases; unmatched junction nucleotides: 2. The DNA for the CDR3 is TGTGCCACCAGCAGACAACAGGGGACCGGGGAGCTGTTTTTT. Translated: CATSRQQGTGELFF.

This clonotype was detected ten times or more. This chain joins TRBV23-1 and TRBJ2-6, with D possibly being TRBD1 or TRBD2 (5 bases each). TRBV23-1 qualifies as an ORF whose function is uncertain. Trimming took off 3 bases at V and 0 bases at J, with 12 bases between the two ends. The CDR3 sequence is 17 residues long. In DNA, the CDR3 is TGCGCCAGCAGTCACCAGGGACCGAACTCTGGGGCCAACGTCCTGACTTTC. Translation: CASSHQGPNSGANVLTF.

The J gene is TRBJ1-5, the V gene TRBV24-1, with D perhaps TRBD1 (6 bases). CDR1 is KGHDR, CDR2 SFDVKD, per germline. There are 16 residues in the CDR3. Trimming took 6 bases from V and 4 from J, leaving 18 bases between them. The CDR3 DNA reads TGTGCCACCAGTCCTGGACAGATCTCCTCAAATCAGCCCCAGCATTTT. It codes for CATSPGQISSNQPQHF.

This clonotype was detected many times. The chain is built from TRBV20-1 and TRBJ2-1; TRBD2 agrees at 11 bases. Germline V lookup: CDR1 DFQATT, CDR2 SNEGSKA (reference sequence). The J segment lost 9 bases and the V segment lost 5 bases, leaving 9 bases of the junction unmatched. There are 14 residues in the CDR3. The CDR3, as DNA: TGCAGTGCTGCGACCGGGACTAGCGGTCTTGAGCAGTTCTTC. This gives the protein CSAATGTSGLEQFF.